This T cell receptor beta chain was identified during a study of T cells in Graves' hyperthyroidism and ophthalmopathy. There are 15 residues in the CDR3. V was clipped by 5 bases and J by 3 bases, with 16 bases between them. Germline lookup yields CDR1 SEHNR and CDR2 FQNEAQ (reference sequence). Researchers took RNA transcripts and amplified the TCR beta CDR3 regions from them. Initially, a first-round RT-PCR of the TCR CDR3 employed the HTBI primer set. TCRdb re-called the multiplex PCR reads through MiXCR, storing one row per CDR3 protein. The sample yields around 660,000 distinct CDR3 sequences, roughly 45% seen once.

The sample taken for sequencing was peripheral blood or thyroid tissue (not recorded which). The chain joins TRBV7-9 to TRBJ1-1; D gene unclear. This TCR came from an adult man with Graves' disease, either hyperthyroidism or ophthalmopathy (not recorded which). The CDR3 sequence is CASSPFAGRDTEAFF. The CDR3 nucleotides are TGTGCCAGCAGCCCCTTTGCAGGACGAGACACTGAAGCTTTCTTT.